Listed here are 25 T cell receptor beta chains from one sample, sequenced in a study of human T cells and chemical hapten exposure. The time point was: pre-sensitization, week 0. As to treatment: therapeutic diphenylcyclopropenone sensitization with weekly scalp DPC. TCRdb re-derived calls from the RACE reads in MiXCR, one entry per CDR3 protein. The table lists some 70,000 distinct CDR3 sequences, approximately 9.9% of them singletons. Sequenced material: whole blood, taken in connection with sensitization to the hapten diphenylcyclopropenone (DPC). Receptors were obtained from a woman aged 50 to 60 with alopecia areata. Some clones in this sample may be carry-over from other donors' samples.

This clonotype has only a few counts. The V call is TRBV5-1, the J call TRBJ1-2, with unresolved D. Germline CDR1 and CDR2: SGHRS and YFSETQ. The CDR3 covers 11 residues. V shed 3 bases and J shed 8 bases, with 8 bases lying between them. The CDR3, as DNA: TGCGCCAGCAGCTCTGCAAGGGGCTACACCTTC. Protein: CASSSARGYTF.

In its sample, this clonotype was seen many times. The chain employs TRBV5-1 and TRBJ1-4, with D perhaps matching TRBD1 (5 bases). This CDR3 spans 16 amino acids. V was cut by 4 bases and J by 8 bases, with 21 bases left in between. Germline lookup yields CDR1 SGHRS and CDR2 YFSETQ. The CDR3 is CASSPPQGAGGEKLFF. DNA for the CDR3: TGCGCCAGCAGCCCCCCTCAGGGAGCTGGAGGGGAAAAACTGTTTTTT.

This clonotype was found many times. CDR3 in amino acids: CASSLLADPDTQYF. CDR3 DNA sequence: TGTGCCAGCAGCTTACTAGCGGACCCAGATACGCAGTATTTT. The chain employs TRBV13 and TRBJ2-3, with 7 bases matching TRBD2. Trimming cost V 2 bases and J 4 bases; bases outside gene matches: 3. This CDR3 is 14 amino acids long. Germline V gene lookup returns CDR1 PRHDT and CDR2 FYEKMQ (reference sequence). The full variable domain, its missing parts supplied by reference TRBV13 and TRBJ2-3, is AAGVIQSPRHLIKEKRETATLKCYPIPRHDTVYWYQQGPGQDPQFLISFYEKMQSDKGSIPDRFSAQQFSDYHSELNMSSLELGDSALYFCASSLLADPDTQYFGPGTRLTVL.

The rearrangement links TRBV13 to TRBJ2-5, with 9 bases fitting TRBD2. J was trimmed by 14 bases and V by 5 bases; bases with no gene match: 15. This CDR3 has 14 residues. The germline V gene has CDR1 PRHDT and CDR2 FYEKMQ (reference sequence). This CDR3 reads CASSGRQAGGEPYF. As DNA, the CDR3 is TGTGCCAGCAGCGGAAGACAAGCGGGGGGAGAACCTTACTTC. Based on the CDR3 plus reference TRBV13 and TRBJ2-5, the full variable domain is AAGVIQSPRHLIKEKRETATLKCYPIPRHDTVYWYQQGPGQDPQFLISFYEKMQSDKGSIPDRFSAQQFSDYHSELNMSSLELGDSALYFCASSGRQAGGEPYFGPGTRLLVL.

The J gene is TRBJ1-2, the V gene TRBV29-1; TRBD1 aligns across 7 bases. CDR1 and CDR2 from the germline V gene are SQVTM and ANQGSEA. V lost 5 bases to trimming and J lost 12 bases; unmatched junction nucleotides: 9. This CDR3 is built from 11 residues. CDR3 amino acids: CSVYETGTNTF. The DNA for the CDR3 is TGCAGCGTTTACGAGACAGGGACAAACACCTTC.

This clonotype has a count of ten or more. V usage is TRBV19 and J usage is TRBJ2-7; TRBD2 matches at 8 bases. From germline, CDR1 is LNHDA and CDR2 SQIVND (reference sequence). The ends lost 3 bases at V and 3 bases at J; junction bases unmatched: 1. This CDR3 is 13 amino acids long. In DNA form, the CDR3 reads TGTGCCAGTAGTATCGGGACTAGCTACGAGCAGTACTTC. Protein product: CASSIGTSYEQYF.

This chain links TRBV28 with TRBJ2-1, with D perhaps matching TRBD2 (7 bases). In germline, CDR1 is MDHEN, CDR2 SYDVKM. Trimming left V 3 bases short and J 2 bases short, with 14 bases between. This CDR3 contains 16 residues. CDR3 in amino acids: CASSFEGGGTYNEQFF. As DNA, the CDR3 is TGTGCCAGCAGTTTTGAGGGGGGAGGGACCTACAATGAGCAGTTCTTC.

This clonotype was seen ten or more times. CDR3 residues: CASTEPGMRSKNIQYF. For the CDR3, the DNA is TGTGCCAGCACAGAGCCGGGGATGCGGTCCAAAAACATTCAGTACTTC. The V and J genes are TRBV11-2 and TRBJ2-4, with D possibly being TRBD2 (5 bases). From germline, CDR1 is SGHAT and CDR2 FQNNGV. The CDR3 is 16 amino acids. V was shortened by 7 bases and J by 2 bases, with 18 bases between the two germline ends.

In this sample, this clonotype is medium-sized. V is TRBV20-1 and J is TRBJ2-3, with TRBD2 matching over 13 bases. In germline, CDR1 is DFQATT, CDR2 SNEGSKA (reference sequence). V trimming: 3 bases; J trimming: 4 bases; junction bases outside the gene matches: 7. The CDR3 sequence is 16 residues long. The CDR3 DNA reads TGCAGTGCTAGTTTGTTGGGACTAGCGGGACCAGATACGCAGTATTTT. This encodes CSASLLGLAGPDTQYF.

V and J are TRBV3-1 and TRBJ1-6; possibly TRBD1 for D (5 bases). This CDR3 region has 16 residues. The ends were cut back, 4 bases at V and 0 bases at J, with 10 bases in the middle. Germline CDR1 and CDR2: LGHDT and YNNKEL (reference sequence). DNA of the CDR3: TGTGCCAGCAGCCGACAGAGGAGCTCCTATAATTCACCCCTCCACTTT. Residues: CASSRQRSSYNSPLHF.

Many counts were recorded for this clonotype. V is TRBV7-2 and J is TRBJ2-7, with 8 bases fitting TRBD1. CDR1 SGHTA and CDR2 FQGNSA come from the germline V gene. Unmatched junction bases numbered 9, after V lost 4 bases and J lost 1 base. The CDR3 length is 16 residues. The CDR3 spells CASSSQGATGSYEQYF. The CDR3, as DNA: TGTGCCAGCAGCTCTCAGGGGGCAACCGGATCCTACGAGCAGTACTTC.

This clonotype was seen at least ten times. CDR3 in DNA: TGTGCCAGCAGCCCAGGAGGACGAGGCTACACCTTC. It codes for CASSPGGRGYTF. V and J are TRBV3-1 and TRBJ1-2, with D hard to call. CDR1 LGHDT and CDR2 YNNKEL come from the germline V gene (reference sequence). The V end was cut by 4 bases, the J end by 8 bases, with 11 bases between. The length of the CDR3 is 12 residues.

In its sample, this clonotype was seen a few times. In DNA form, the CDR3 reads TGCGCCAGCACCTCCGGGGGCAGCGAGCAGTACTTC. Protein sequence: CASTSGGSEQYF. V and J are TRBV5-1 and TRBJ2-7; TRBD1 or TRBD2 may be the D gene (6 bases each). CDR1 and CDR2 (germline): SGHRS, YFSETQ. The CDR3 length is 12 residues. Trimming took 6 bases from V and 6 from J, leaving 13 bases between them. Full variable domain (remainder filled in from reference TRBV5-1 and TRBJ2-7): KAGVTQTPRYLIKTRGQQVTLSCSPISGHRSVSWYQQTPGQGLQFLFEYFSETQRNKGNFPGRFSGRQFSNSRSEMNVSTLELGDSALYLCASTSGGSEQYFGPGTRLTVT.

This clonotype has ten or more counts. The chain has TRBV12-3 or TRBV12-4 and TRBJ2-2; TRBD1 matches at 9 bases. There are 16 residues in the CDR3. The J segment lost 6 bases and the V segment lost 2 bases, leaving 7 bases of the junction unmatched. The CDR3, as DNA: TGTGCCAGCAGTTTATCGGGACAGGGATGGTCCGGGGAGCTGTTTTTT. Its protein product is CASSLSGQGWSGELFF.

This clonotype showed up many times. J is TRBJ2-7 and V is TRBV18; D might be TRBD1 or TRBD2, each matching 5 bases. Trimming pared 5 bases from V and 2 bases from J, leaving 19 bases between. Germline V gene lookup returns CDR1 KGHSH and CDR2 LQKENI. The CDR3 is 16 amino acids. This CDR3 is CASSSLKGTPAYEQYF. As DNA, the CDR3 is TGTGCCAGCTCATCCCTAAAAGGGACGCCAGCCTACGAGCAGTACTTC.

The sample holds many counts of this clonotype. This sequence joins TRBV14 and TRBJ2-1; D call uncertain. CDR3 length: 12 residues. Germline V lookup: CDR1 SGHDN, CDR2 FVKESK. Trimming removed 1 base from V and 3 bases from J, with 1 base in between. This CDR3 reads CASSQVYNEQFF. CDR3 nucleotide sequence: TGTGCCAGCAGCCAAGTCTACAATGAGCAGTTCTTC.

As to this clonotype: A read error may explain this, as a much larger clone is one base away. The gene calls are TRBV18 and TRBJ1-2, with D possibly TRBD1 on 5 matching bases. CDR1 is KGHSH and CDR2 is LQKENI in the germline V gene. The CDR3 extends over 15 amino acids. Written as DNA, the CDR3 is TGTGCCAGCTCCCATGGACTGACAGCTAACTATGACTACACCTTC. It specifies CASSHGLTANYDYTF.

This clonotype appeared many times. This chain connects TRBV12-3 or TRBV12-4 to TRBJ2-3, with 8 bases aligning to TRBD2. CDR3 length: 14 residues. After removal of 5 bases from V and 2 bases from J, the junction contained 3 bases not matched to a gene. The CDR3 loop reads CASSPSGFTDTQYF. In DNA, the CDR3 is TGTGCCAGCAGTCCTAGCGGGTTCACAGATACGCAGTATTTT.

This clonotype was seen more than once but under ten times. The rearrangement links TRBV24-1 to TRBJ1-5; a weak D match, TRBD1 (6 bases). Trimming removed 4 bases from V and 9 bases from J, with 12 bases in between. CDR1 is KGHDR, CDR2 SFDVKD, per germline. The CDR3 is 13 residues long. In DNA, the CDR3 is TGTGCCACCAGTGAGGGGGGCCCCCTGCCCCAGCATTTT. This encodes CATSEGGPLPQHF.

The gene calls are TRBV7-9 and TRBJ1-1, with D unresolved. V dropped 0 bases and J dropped 1 base, with 9 bases sitting between them. The germline CDR1 and CDR2 sequences are SEHNR and FQNEAQ (reference sequence). This CDR3 has 15 residues. The CDR3 spells CASSLAVVANTEAFF. For the CDR3, the DNA is TGTGCCAGCAGCTTAGCAGTAGTGGCGAACACTGAAGCTTTCTTT.

The chain combines TRBV20-1 with TRBJ1-2, with D unresolved. Deletions cut 0 bases from V and 8 bases from J, with 16 bases between. The CDR3 is made up of 14 amino acids. Germline CDR1 and CDR2: DFQATT and SNEGSKA (reference sequence). CDR3 protein: CSARDGQTFGGYTF. CDR3 nucleotides: TGCAGTGCTAGAGATGGCCAGACTTTTGGGGGCTACACCTTC.

This clonotype was picked up a small number of times. The chain carries TRBV9 and TRBJ2-2; no clear D. Looked up from germline, CDR1 is SGDLS and CDR2 is YYNGEE. The ends were cut back, 0 bases at V and 3 bases at J, with 9 bases in the middle. This CDR3 region has 15 residues. The CDR3 loop is CASSVEGHDTGELFF. CDR3 DNA sequence: TGTGCCAGCAGCGTAGAGGGTCACGACACCGGGGAGCTGTTTTTT.

The V gene is TRBV29-1, the J gene TRBJ1-2; TRBD1 agrees at 7 bases. This CDR3 comprises 14 residues. The V and J ends lost 5 bases and 4 bases, in that order; junction bases with no gene match: 10. Germline V gives CDR1 SQVTM, CDR2 ANQGSEA. The CDR3: CSVLQGTGPYGYTF. CDR3 in DNA: TGCAGCGTTTTACAGGGGACCGGGCCCTATGGCTACACCTTC.

This clonotype was seen many times. The V gene is TRBV7-2, the J gene TRBJ2-7; 10 bases line up with TRBD1. CDR1 is SGHTA and CDR2 is FQGNSA in the germline V gene. The CDR3 is made up of 18 amino acids. J was trimmed by 0 bases and V by 5 bases; bases with no gene match: 13. The CDR3 DNA reads TGTGCCAGCAGCATCCCGGGACAGGGGACTAGAACCTCCTACGAGCAGTACTTC. It is translated as CASSIPGQGTRTSYEQYF. The full variable domain, its missing parts supplied by reference TRBV7-2 and TRBJ2-7, is GAGVSQSPSNKVTEKGKDVELRCDPISGHTALYWYRQSLGQGLEFLIYFQGNSAPDKSGLPSDRFSAERTGGSVSTLTIQRTQQEDSAVYLCASSIPGQGTRTSYEQYFGPGTRLTVT.

This clonotype occurred many times. The chain has TRBV12-3 or TRBV12-4 and TRBJ2-5, with a weak D call TRBD1 (6 bases). Deletions cut 5 bases from V and 2 bases from J, with 15 bases between. This CDR3 spans 15 amino acids. CDR3 coding DNA: TGTGCCAGCAGTGACCTGGGGGCTGTTCAAGAGACCCAGTACTTC. This codes for CASSDLGAVQETQYF.